What follows are 5 T cell receptor beta chains derived from one specimen sequenced in a study of blood T cell repertoires in COVID-19. The protocol was immunoSEQ multiplex PCR, while the TCRdb copy is restricted to in-frame clones and leaves out a portion. The sample contains more than 150,000 clones, roughly four fifths of which appear only once. The sequencing sample was made of PBMCs or T cells enriched from blood (not recorded which). The receptors stem from a middle-aged man who had recovered from COVID-19.

This clone was seen only once. The gene calls are TRBV19 and TRBJ2-7; D unresolved. The CDR3 spans 12 residues. Germline V CDR1 and CDR2: LNHDA, SQIVND (reference sequence). V lost 5 bases and J 6 bases, leaving 11 bases between the germline ends. The CDR3 sequence: CASSPTRGEQYF. The CDR3 nucleotides are TGTGCCAGTAGTCCGACCCGAGGCGAGCAGTACTTC.

The genes are TRBV9 and TRBJ2-2; D is unresolved. Trimming stripped 1 base from V and 5 bases from J, with 3 bases between. The germline V gene encodes CDR1 SGDLS and CDR2 YYNGEE. There are 12 residues in the CDR3. CDR3 DNA sequence: TGTGCCAGCAGCGTAATAACCGGGGAGCTGTTTTTT. Protein: CASSVITGELFF.

The chain uses TRBV5-8 and TRBJ2-7, with 11 bases identical to TRBD1. CDR1 SGHTS and CDR2 YDEGEE come from the germline V gene. The length of the CDR3 is 15 residues. Losses at the gene ends were 6 bases for V and 2 bases for J; bases not matched to a gene: 7. The CDR3 DNA reads as TGTGCCAGCAACTCCGGGACAGGGGGGGCCTACGAGCAGTACGTC. Protein sequence: CASNSGTGGAYEQYV.

This clone was observed a single time. The V gene is TRBV28, the J gene TRBJ1-5; D unresolved. The length of the CDR3 is 13 residues. The V gene's germline CDR1 is MDHEN and CDR2 SYDVKM. Trimming pared 1 base from V and 5 bases from J, leaving 6 bases between. The CDR3 sequence: CASSLFGDQPQHF. CDR3 sequence (DNA): TGTGCCAGCAGTTTATTCGGAGATCAGCCCCAGCATTTT. The full variable domain, rest sourced from reference TRBV28 and TRBJ1-5, is DVKVTQSSRYLVKRTGEKVFLECVQDMDHENMFWYRQDPGLGLRLIYFSYDVKMKEKGDIPEGYSVSREKKERFSLILESASTNQTSMYLCASSLFGDQPQHFGDGTRLSIL.

This rearrangement joins TRBV30 to TRBJ2-3; D uncertain. CDR1 GTSNPN and CDR2 SVGIG come from the germline V gene (reference sequence). CDR3 length: 12 residues. V shed 0 bases and J shed 7 bases, with 8 bases lying between them. The CDR3 loop reads CAWSVDMNTQYF. The CDR3 DNA sequence: TGTGCCTGGAGTGTAGACATGAATACGCAGTATTTT.